The 12 T cell receptor beta chains below were found in one sample sequenced in a study of blood T cell repertoires in COVID-19. Measured with immunoSEQ multiplex PCR; TCRdb has only the in-frame clones, and not every one. This sample carries 80,000 to 130,000 clones, more than 90% of them seen once, and the ten largest clones take around 5.7%. Material: peripheral blood. These receptors all come from a man in his 70s with acute or convalescent COVID-19.

The rearrangement joins TRBV5-1 to TRBJ2-7; 8 bases are a match to TRBD2. Per germline, CDR1 SGHRS and CDR2 YFSETQ. This CDR3 has 15 amino acids. V lost 3 bases, J lost 0 bases, and 5 bases stayed unmatched. The CDR3: CASSYLAGSSYEQYF. The CDR3 nucleotides read TGCGCCAGCAGCTACTTAGCGGGAAGCTCCTACGAGCAGTACTTC.

Turning to this clone: The sample holds other DNA sequences that translate to the same CDR3. This sequence joins TRBV27 and TRBJ2-7; TRBD1 matches 7 bases. The CDR3 has 12 amino acids. V shed 5 bases, J shed 5 bases, and the junction held 3 bases outside the gene matches. CDR1 and CDR2 from the germline V gene are MNHEY and SMNVEV (reference sequence). Here the CDR3 DNA reads TGTGCCAGCAGTCTGACAGGGCACGAGCAGTACTTC. Amino acid sequence: CASSLTGHEQYF.

The V gene is TRBV4-2, the J gene TRBJ1-5; D might be TRBD1 (5 bases). Germline CDR1 is LGHNA and CDR2 is YNFKEQ. CDR3 length equals 18 residues. V lost 0 bases and J lost 0, with 15 bases in between. CDR3 nucleotides: TGTGCCAGCAGCCAAGACTCAAGGGGCCGGCCTAGCAATCAGCCCCAGCATTTT. Translated: CASSQDSRGRPSNQPQHF.

In this sample, this clone turned up a few times. J is TRBJ2-7 and V is TRBV6-5; no clear D gene. The CDR3 extends over 14 amino acids. Germline V gene data show CDR1 as MNHEY and CDR2 as SVGAGI. Trimming took off 10 bases at V and 3 bases at J, with 19 bases between the two ends. CDR3 region: CATSISFVGYEQYF. CDR3 DNA sequence: TGTGCCACATCAATATCCTTCGTCGGCTACGAGCAGTACTTC.

The chain is built from TRBV25-1 and TRBJ1-6; 9 positions match TRBD1. The CDR3 totals 15 residues. V dropped 5 bases and J dropped 6; count of bases not matched to a gene: 5. Germline V gene data show CDR1 as MGHDK and CDR2 as SYGVNS. The CDR3 protein is CASSFGQGLNSPLHF. In DNA, the CDR3 is TGTGCCAGCAGTTTCGGACAGGGGCTTAATTCACCCCTCCACTTT.

The chain uses TRBV19 and TRBJ2-3; D is unclear. The CDR3 has 15 amino acids. CDR1 and CDR2 from the germline V gene are LNHDA and SQIVND (reference sequence). V dropped 7 bases and J dropped 3 bases, with 17 bases sitting between them. The CDR3 sequence is CASTPADEKTDTQYF. The CDR3 DNA is TGTGCCAGTACCCCCGCGGATGAGAAAACAGATACGCAGTATTTT.

The rearrangement joins TRBV5-1 to TRBJ2-1; perhaps TRBD2 as D (6 bases). Germline V gives CDR1 SGHRS, CDR2 YFSETQ. Trimming removed 0 bases at V and 0 bases at J, with 7 bases between. The CDR3 runs to 15 residues. The CDR3 region is CASSLDGSSYNEQFF. Written as DNA, the CDR3 is TGCGCCAGCAGCTTGGACGGGAGCTCCTACAATGAGCAGTTCTTC. Based on the CDR3 plus reference TRBV5-1 and TRBJ2-1, the full variable domain is KAGVTQTPRYLIKTRGQQVTLSCSPISGHRSVSWYQQTPGQGLQFLFEYFSETQRNKGNFPGRFSGRQFSNSRSEMNVSTLELGDSALYLCASSLDGSSYNEQFFGPGTRLTVL.

The rearrangement uses TRBV5-5 and TRBJ1-2; 7 bases agree with TRBD1. This CDR3 is built from 16 residues. With V trimmed by 4 bases and J by 7 bases, 16 bases remained unmatched. Looked up from germline, CDR1 is SGHKS and CDR2 is YYEKEE (reference sequence). DNA for the CDR3: TGTGCCAGCAGCCCATATTACAGGGGCTCCGAACGTGGCTACACCTTC. Translated: CASSPYYRGSERGYTF.

This clone was recorded only once. This chain joins TRBV5-4 and TRBJ2-7; a weak D match, TRBD1 (6 bases). V was clipped by 3 bases and J by 2 bases, with 12 bases between them. Germline V gene sequence: CDR1 SGHNT, CDR2 YYREEE (reference sequence). The CDR3 is made up of 14 amino acids. CDR3: CASSSGQQTYEQYF. DNA for the CDR3: TGTGCCAGCAGCTCCGGACAGCAAACCTACGAGCAGTACTTC.

The genes are TRBV3-1 (or the pseudogene TRBV3-2) and TRBJ1-4; TRBD1 matches 8 bases. Germline values: CDR1 LGHDT, CDR2 YNNKEL (reference sequence). The CDR3 is 17 amino acids. J lost 4 bases, V lost 4 bases, and 11 bases had no gene match. The CDR3: CASSPPGQASLNEKLFF. The CDR3, as DNA: TGTGCCAGCAGCCCACCGGGACAGGCGAGTCTTAATGAAAAACTGTTTTTT.

This clone appeared a single time. This sequence joins TRBV5-6 and TRBJ2-7, with 9 bases identical to TRBD2. The V gene's germline CDR1 is SGHDT and CDR2 YYEEEE. The junction had 8 bases not matched to a gene; V was cut back by 0 bases and J by 4 bases. The CDR3 runs to 16 residues. CDR3 region: CASSLAKTSGLYEQYF. CDR3 DNA sequence: TGTGCCAGCAGCTTGGCCAAGACTAGCGGACTGTACGAGCAGTACTTC.

The chain joins TRBV4-3 to TRBJ1-5; possibly TRBD1 for D (6 bases). The CDR3 length is 15 residues. Germline CDR1 and CDR2: LGHNA and YSLEER. V was pared by 2 bases and J by 6 bases, with 14 bases between. For the CDR3, the DNA is TGCGCCAGCAGCCAACCCTTTGGGGGCGGTCAGCCCCAGCATTTT. This gives the protein CASSQPFGGGQPQHF.